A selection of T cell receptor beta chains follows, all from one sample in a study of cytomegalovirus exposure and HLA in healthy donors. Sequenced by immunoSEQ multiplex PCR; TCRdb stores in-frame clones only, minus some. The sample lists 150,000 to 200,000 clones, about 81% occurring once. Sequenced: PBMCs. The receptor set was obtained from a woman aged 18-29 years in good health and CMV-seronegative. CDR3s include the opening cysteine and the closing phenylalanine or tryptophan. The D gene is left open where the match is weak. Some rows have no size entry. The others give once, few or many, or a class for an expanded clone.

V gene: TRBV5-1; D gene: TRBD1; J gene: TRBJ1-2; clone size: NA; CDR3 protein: CASSERTGAKGYTF; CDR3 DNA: TGCGCCAGCAGCGAGAGGACAGGGGCAAAGGGCTACACCTTC
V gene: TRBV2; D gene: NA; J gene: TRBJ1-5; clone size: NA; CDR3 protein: CASSPNPDQPQHF; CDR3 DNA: TGTGCCAGCAGTCCCAACCCGGATCAGCCCCAGCATTTT
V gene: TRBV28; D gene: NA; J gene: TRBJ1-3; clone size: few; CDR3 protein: CASSLSLDSSGNTIYF; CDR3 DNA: TGTGCCAGCAGTTTAAGTCTGGACAGCTCTGGAAACACCATATATTTT
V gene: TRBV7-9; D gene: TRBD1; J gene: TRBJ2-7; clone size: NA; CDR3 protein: CASSRRSGTGTGPPYEQYF; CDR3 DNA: TGTGCCAGCAGCCGGAGGAGCGGGACAGGGACAGGACCTCCCTACGAGCAGTACTTC
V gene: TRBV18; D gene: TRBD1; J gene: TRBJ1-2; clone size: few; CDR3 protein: CASSPRTGDNYGYTF; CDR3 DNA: TGTGCCAGCTCACCACGGACAGGGGATAACTATGGCTACACCTTC
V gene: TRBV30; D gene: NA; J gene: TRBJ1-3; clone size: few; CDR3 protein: CAWSVLGAAGNTIYF; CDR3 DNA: TGTGCCTGGAGTGTGCTGGGGGCCGCTGGAAACACCATATATTTT
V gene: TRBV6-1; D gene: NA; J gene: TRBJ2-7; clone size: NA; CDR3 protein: CASSEWEQFTYEQYF; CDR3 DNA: TGTGCCAGCAGTGAATGGGAGCAGTTCACCTACGAGCAGTACTTC
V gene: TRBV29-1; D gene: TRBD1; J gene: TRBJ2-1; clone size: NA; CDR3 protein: CSVLGGGYNEQFF; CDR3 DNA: TGCAGCGTTTTAGGGGGCGGCTACAATGAGCAGTTCTTC
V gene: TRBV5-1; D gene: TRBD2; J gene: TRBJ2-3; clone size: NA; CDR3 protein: CASSGRVAGGKDTQYF; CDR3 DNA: TGCGCCAGCAGCGGCCGGGTAGCGGGAGGAAAAGATACGCAGTATTTT
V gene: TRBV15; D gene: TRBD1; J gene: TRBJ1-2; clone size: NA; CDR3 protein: CATSRLDRDYGYTF; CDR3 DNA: TGTGCCACCAGCAGACTAGACAGGGATTATGGCTACACCTTC
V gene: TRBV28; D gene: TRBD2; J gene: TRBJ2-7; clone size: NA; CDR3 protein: CASSYVAGGPYEQYF; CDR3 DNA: TGTGCCAGCAGTTATGTAGCGGGAGGCCCCTACGAGCAGTACTTC
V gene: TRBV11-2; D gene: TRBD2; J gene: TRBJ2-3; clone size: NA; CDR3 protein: CASVGLAGTDTQYF; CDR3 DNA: TGTGCCAGCGTGGGGCTAGCGGGTACAGATACGCAGTATTTT
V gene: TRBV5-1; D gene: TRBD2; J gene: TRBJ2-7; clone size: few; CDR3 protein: CASSSSGGAPYEQYF; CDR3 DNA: TGCGCCAGCAGCTCGTCGGGGGGGGCCCCTTACGAGCAGTACTTC
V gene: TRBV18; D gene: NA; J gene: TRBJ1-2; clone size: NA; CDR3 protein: CASSVYSTNGYTF; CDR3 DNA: TGTGCCAGCTCAGTATACAGTACGAATGGCTACACCTTC
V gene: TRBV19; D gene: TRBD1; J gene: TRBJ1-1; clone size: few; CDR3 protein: CASSAGTGYSENTEAFF; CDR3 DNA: TGTGCCAGTAGTGCGGGGACAGGGTATAGCGAGAACACTGAAGCTTTCTTT
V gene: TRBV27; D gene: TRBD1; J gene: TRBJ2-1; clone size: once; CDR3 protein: CASSLINRGYEQFF; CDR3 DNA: TGTGCCAGCAGTTTAATAAACAGGGGGTATGAGCAGTTCTTC
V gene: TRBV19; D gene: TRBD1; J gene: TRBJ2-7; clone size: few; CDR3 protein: CASSIKEGGRSHEQYF; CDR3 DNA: TGTGCCAGTAGTATAAAAGAAGGGGGCAGAAGTCACGAGCAGTACTTC
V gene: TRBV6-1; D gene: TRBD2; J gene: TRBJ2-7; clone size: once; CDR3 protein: CASRRGGLAYEQYF; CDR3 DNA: TGTGCCAGCAGGAGGGGGGGACTAGCCTACGAGCAGTACTTC
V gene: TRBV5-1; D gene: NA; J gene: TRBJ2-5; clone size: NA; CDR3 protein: CASSTDYVQETQYF; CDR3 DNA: TGCGCCAGCAGCACCGACTACGTACAAGAGACCCAGTACTTC
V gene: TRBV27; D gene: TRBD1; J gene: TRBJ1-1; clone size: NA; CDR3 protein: CASRRDRGFTEAFF; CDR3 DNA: TGTGCCAGCAGGAGGGACAGGGGGTTCACTGAAGCTTTCTTT
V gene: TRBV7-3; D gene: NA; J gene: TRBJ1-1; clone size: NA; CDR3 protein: CASSSSSSGNEAFF; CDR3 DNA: TGTGCCAGCAGCTCTTCCTCGTCAGGAAATGAAGCTTTCTTT
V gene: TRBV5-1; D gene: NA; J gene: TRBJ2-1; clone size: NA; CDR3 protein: CASSSNGGNNEQFF; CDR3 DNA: TGCGCCAGCAGCTCAAACGGAGGAAACAATGAGCAGTTCTTC
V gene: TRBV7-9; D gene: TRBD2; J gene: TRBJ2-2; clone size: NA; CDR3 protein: CSSRGGIGTSGGPTGELFF; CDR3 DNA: TGTTCCAGCAGGGGCGGGATCGGGACTAGCGGAGGGCCCACCGGGGAGCTGTTTTTT
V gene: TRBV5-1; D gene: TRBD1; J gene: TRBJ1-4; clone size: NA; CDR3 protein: CASSFDREREKLFF; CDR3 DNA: TGCGCCAGCAGCTTTGACAGGGAGAGGGAAAAACTGTTTTTT
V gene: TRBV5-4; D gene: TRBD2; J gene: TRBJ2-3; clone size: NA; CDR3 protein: CASSLSGRARDTQYF; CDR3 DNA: TGTGCCAGCAGCCTTAGCGGGAGGGCCAGGGATACGCAGTATTTT
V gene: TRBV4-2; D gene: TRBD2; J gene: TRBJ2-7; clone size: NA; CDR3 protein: CASSQEGGGLAREQYF; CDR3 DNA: TGTGCCAGCAGCCAAGAAGGGGGGGGACTAGCGCGCGAGCAGTACTTC
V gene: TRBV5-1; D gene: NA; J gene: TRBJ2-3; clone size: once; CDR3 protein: CASSPSVRATDTQYF; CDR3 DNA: TGCGCCAGCAGCCCTAGTGTCAGGGCCACAGATACGCAGTATTTT
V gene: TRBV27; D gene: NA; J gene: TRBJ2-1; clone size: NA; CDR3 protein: CASSLRLAYNEQFF; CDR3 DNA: TGTGCCAGCAGTTTAAGGCTAGCCTACAATGAGCAGTTCTTC
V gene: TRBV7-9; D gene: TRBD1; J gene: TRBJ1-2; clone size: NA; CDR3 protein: CASSPRTGFNYGYTF; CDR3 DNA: TGTGCCAGCAGCCCCCGGACAGGTTTCAACTATGGCTACACCTTC
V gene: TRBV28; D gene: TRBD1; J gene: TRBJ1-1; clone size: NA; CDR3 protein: CASEKGARTEAFF; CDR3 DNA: TGTGCCAGCGAGAAGGGGGCGCGGACTGAAGCTTTCTTT
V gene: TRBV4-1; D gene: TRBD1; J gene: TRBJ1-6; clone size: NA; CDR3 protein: CASSRETGINSPLHF; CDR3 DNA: TGCGCCAGCAGCCGAGAGACAGGGATTAATTCACCCCTCCACTTT
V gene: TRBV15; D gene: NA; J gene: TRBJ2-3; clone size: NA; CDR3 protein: CATSRGLLPGLPDTQYF; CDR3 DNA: TGTGCCACCAGCAGAGGTCTTCTTCCGGGACTGCCAGATACGCAGTATTTT
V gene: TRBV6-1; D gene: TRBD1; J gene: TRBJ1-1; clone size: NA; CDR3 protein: CASRNRGHTEAFF; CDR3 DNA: TGTGCCAGCAGGAACAGGGGTCACACTGAAGCTTTCTTT
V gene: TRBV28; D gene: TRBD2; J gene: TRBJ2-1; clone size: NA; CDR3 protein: CASSSYSGGTYNEQFF; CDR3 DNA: TGTGCCAGCAGTTCCTATAGCGGGGGAACCTACAATGAGCAGTTCTTC
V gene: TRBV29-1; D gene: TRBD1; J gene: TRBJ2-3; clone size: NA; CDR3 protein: CSVGQGTTDTQYF; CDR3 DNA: TGCAGCGTCGGACAGGGCACCACAGATACGCAGTATTTT
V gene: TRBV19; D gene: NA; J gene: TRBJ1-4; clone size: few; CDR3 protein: CASSSFGLPMFF; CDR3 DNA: TGTGCCAGTAGTTCGTTCGGACTCCCGATGTTTTTT
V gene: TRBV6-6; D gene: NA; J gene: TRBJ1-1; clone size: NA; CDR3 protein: CASSYSMGDEAFF; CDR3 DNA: TGTGCCAGCAGTTACTCGATGGGAGATGAAGCTTTCTTT
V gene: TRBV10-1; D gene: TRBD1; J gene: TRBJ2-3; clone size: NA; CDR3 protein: CASSYGTDSPDTQYF; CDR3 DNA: TGCGCCAGCAGTTACGGGACAGATTCCCCAGATACGCAGTATTTT
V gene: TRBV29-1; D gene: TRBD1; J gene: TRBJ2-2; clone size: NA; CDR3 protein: CSGTGWTGELFF; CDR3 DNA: TGCAGCGGGACAGGGTGGACCGGGGAGCTGTTTTTT
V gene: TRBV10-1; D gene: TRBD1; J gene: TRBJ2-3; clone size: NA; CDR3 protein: CASSEATGAKVDTQYF; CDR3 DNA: TGCGCCAGCAGTGAAGCAACAGGGGCCAAGGTGGATACGCAGTATTTT
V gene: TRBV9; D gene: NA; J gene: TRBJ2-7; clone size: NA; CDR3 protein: CASSVVVSGEQYF; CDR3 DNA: TGTGCCAGCAGCGTAGTAGTTTCCGGCGAGCAGTACTTC
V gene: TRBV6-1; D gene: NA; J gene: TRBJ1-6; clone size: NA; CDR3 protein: CATLEDTTGYSPLHF; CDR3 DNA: TGTGCCACCCTCGAGGACACGACTGGATATTCACCCCTCCACTTT
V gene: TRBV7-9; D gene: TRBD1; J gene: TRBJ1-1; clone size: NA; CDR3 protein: CASSRRQGNTEAFF; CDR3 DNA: TGTGCCAGCAGCAGGCGACAGGGGAACACTGAAGCTTTCTTT
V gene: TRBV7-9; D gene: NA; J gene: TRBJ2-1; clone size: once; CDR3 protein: CASSLVGSTNEQFF; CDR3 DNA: TGTGCCAGCAGCTTAGTCGGGAGTACGAATGAGCAGTTCTTC
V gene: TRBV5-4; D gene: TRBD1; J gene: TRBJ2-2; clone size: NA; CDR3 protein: CASSLLGQGAPGELFF; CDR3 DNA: TGTGCCAGCAGCTTGTTGGGACAGGGGGCTCCCGGGGAGCTGTTTTTT
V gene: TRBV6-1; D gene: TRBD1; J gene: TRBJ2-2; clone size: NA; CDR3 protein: CASSPDRGRTGELFF; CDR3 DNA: TGTGCCAGCAGCCCGGACAGGGGAAGGACCGGGGAGCTGTTTTTT
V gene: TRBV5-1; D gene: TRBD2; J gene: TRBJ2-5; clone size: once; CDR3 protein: CASSSLAGGNQETQYF; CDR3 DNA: TGCGCCAGCAGCTCCCTAGCGGGGGGGAACCAAGAGACCCAGTACTTC
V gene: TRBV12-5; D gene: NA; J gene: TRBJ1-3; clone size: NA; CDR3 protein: CASGPPLGSSGNTIYF; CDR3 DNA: TGTGCTAGTGGGCCCCCCCTAGGGAGCTCTGGAAACACCATATATTTT
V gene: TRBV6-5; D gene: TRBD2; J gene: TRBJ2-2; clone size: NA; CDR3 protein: CASSYSSGGPSGELFF; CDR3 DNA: TGTGCCAGCAGTTACTCTTCGGGGGGGCCGTCCGGGGAGCTGTTTTTT
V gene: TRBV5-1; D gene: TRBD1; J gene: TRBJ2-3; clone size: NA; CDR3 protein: CASSQGQGGTDTQYF; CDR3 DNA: TGCGCCAGCAGCCAAGGACAGGGAGGAACAGATACGCAGTATTTT
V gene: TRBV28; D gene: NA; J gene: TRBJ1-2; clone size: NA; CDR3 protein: CASSPQIYGYTF; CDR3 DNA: TGTGCCAGCAGTCCCCAGATCTATGGCTACACCTTC
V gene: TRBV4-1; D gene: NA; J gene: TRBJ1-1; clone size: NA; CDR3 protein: CASSQDRGAGPAEAFF; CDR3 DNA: TGCGCCAGCAGCCAAGATCGTGGGGCAGGGCCGGCTGAAGCTTTCTTT
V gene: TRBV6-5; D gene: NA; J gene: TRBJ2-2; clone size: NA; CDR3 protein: CASRQVTGELFF; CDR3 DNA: TGTGCCAGCAGACAGGTCACCGGGGAGCTGTTTTTT